This T cell receptor (beta chain) was documented in a study of cytomegalovirus exposure and HLA in healthy donors. CDR1 WNHNN and CDR2 SYGVQD come from the germline V gene (reference sequence). V dropped 6 bases and J dropped 5 bases, with 14 bases sitting between them. CDR3 length: 14 amino acids. Both 60 Vbeta primers and 13 Jbeta primers went into the PCR. The data were produced by immunoSEQ multiplex PCR, yet TCRdb's version contains in-frame clones alone and is incomplete. There are about 100,000 clones in the sample; around 76% occur only once, and over 6% lies in the top ten. A single count supports this clone. The antigen remains unidentified. General study findings and limits: Among TCR sequences, most were rare, though some public TCRs appeared in many donors. Across all donors, roughly uniform sequencing depth was an assumption of the presence/absence analyses. Earlier results showed most TCR beta V segments being productive about 87% or about 30% of the time. Later, an analysis found that common viral pathogens appeared to be linked with several of the most significant clusters.

The clonotype comes from a man aged 35 to 55 in good health and CMV-seropositive. The sequencing input was PBMCs. The chain links TRBV10-1 to TRBJ2-1; D is possibly TRBD1 (6 bases). The CDR3 protein is CASSTGTTDNEQFF. CDR3 sequence (DNA): TGCGCCAGCAGCACCGGGACAACCGACAATGAGCAGTTCTTC.